This T cell receptor beta chain was observed in a study of cytomegalovirus exposure and HLA in healthy donors. Overall study results and limits: A list of around 150 TCR beta chains associated with cytomegalovirus was given.

Notes on this clone: The antigen is undetermined.

Generated by immunoSEQ multiplex PCR, the TCRdb table keeps only in-frame clones and is missing some. The table has roughly 150,000 clones, approximately 94% seen once; the top ten hold 1.5% to 2%. Germline V gene sequence: CDR1 SGDLS, CDR2 YYNGEE. The CDR3 is 15 residues long. Deletions cut 0 bases from V and 0 bases from J, with 7 bases between. What was sequenced was PBMCs. This clonotype was obtained from a man aged 18-30 years in good health and CMV-seropositive. The rearrangement joins TRBV9 to TRBJ1-3; D is possibly TRBD1 (5 bases). CDR3 bases: TGTGCCAGCAGCGTAGAGGGGAACTCTGGAAACACCATATATTTT. This gives the protein CASSVEGNSGNTIYF. Based on the CDR3 plus reference TRBV9 and TRBJ1-3, the full variable domain is DSGVTQTPKHLITATGQRVTLRCSPRSGDLSVYWYQQSLDQGLQFLIQYYNGEERAKGNILERFSAQQFPDLHSELNLSSLELGDSALYFCASSVEGNSGNTIYFGEGSWLTVV.